This entry is about one T cell receptor (beta chain). What it recognizes is unknown. Trimming cost V 2 bases and J 8 bases, with 11 bases left between them. Germline V gene sequence: CDR1 SGHDT, CDR2 YYEEEE. This CDR3 is 13 amino acids long. This record belongs to a study of CD8+ T cells in alopecia areata. Study background: For the treated group, dosing was oral tofacitinib at 5 to 10 mg twice daily. Broader study findings: Greater clonality was observed in lesional scalp samples, especially alopecia totalis/universalis, versus normal scalp.

Collection of lesional scalp punch biopsies and peripheral blood was performed in alopecia areata patients. CD4+ and CD8+ T cells were sorted from PBMCs. Sequencing used cDNA as its template, made by extracting RNA and reverse transcribing it. Assay used: immunoSEQ multiplex PCR; TCRdb lists only in-frame clones, some missing. The repertoire holds about 130,000 clones, about 46% seen once, with 15% to 20% in the top ten. The receptor was isolated from a human donor with alopecia areata. Material: CD8+ T cells sorted from blood, obtained at week 0. The chain carries TRBV5-6 and TRBJ2-1, with D uncertain. The DNA for the CDR3 is TGTGCCAGCAGCTTCAACAGTCCTTATGAGCAGTTCTTC. Protein sequence: CASSFNSPYEQFF.